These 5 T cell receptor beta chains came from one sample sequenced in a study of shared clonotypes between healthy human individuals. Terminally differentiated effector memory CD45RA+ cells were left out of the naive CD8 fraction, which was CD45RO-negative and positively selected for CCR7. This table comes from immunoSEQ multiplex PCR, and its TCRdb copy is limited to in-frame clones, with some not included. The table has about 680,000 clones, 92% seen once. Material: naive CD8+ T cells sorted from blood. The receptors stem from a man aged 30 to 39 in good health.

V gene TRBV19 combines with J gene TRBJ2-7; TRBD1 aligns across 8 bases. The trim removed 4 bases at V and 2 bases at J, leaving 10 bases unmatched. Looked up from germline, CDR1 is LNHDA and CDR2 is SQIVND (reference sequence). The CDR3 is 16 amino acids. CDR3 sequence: CASSTSDRARAYEQYF. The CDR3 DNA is TGTGCCAGTAGTACTTCGGACAGGGCTCGTGCCTACGAGCAGTACTTC.

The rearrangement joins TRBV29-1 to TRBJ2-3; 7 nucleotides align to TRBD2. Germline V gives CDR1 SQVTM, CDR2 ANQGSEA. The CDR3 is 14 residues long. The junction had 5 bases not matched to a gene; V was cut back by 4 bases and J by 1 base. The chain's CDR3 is CSVAGTTRTDTQYF. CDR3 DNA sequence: TGCAGCGTTGCTGGGACTACCCGCACAGATACGCAGTATTTT.

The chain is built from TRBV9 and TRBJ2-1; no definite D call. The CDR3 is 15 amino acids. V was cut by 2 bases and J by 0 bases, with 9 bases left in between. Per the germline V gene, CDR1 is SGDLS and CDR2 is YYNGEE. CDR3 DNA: TGTGCCAGCAGCGTTCATAGGAGCTCCTACAATGAGCAGTTCTTC. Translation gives CASSVHRSSYNEQFF. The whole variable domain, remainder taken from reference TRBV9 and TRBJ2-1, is DSGVTQTPKHLITATGQRVTLRCSPRSGDLSVYWYQQSLDQGLQFLIQYYNGEERAKGNILERFSAQQFPDLHSELNLSSLELGDSALYFCASSVHRSSYNEQFFGPGTRLTVL.

The DNA for the CDR3 is TGTGCCAGCAGTGACGCACTAGCGACCTACAATGAGCAGTTCTTC. Amino acids: CASSDALATYNEQFF. The gene calls are TRBV6-1 and TRBJ2-1, with TRBD2 matching 7 bases. The CDR3 is made up of 15 amino acids. Germline V gene sequence: CDR1 MNHNS, CDR2 SASEGT. J lost 2 bases, V lost 3 bases, and 4 bases had no gene match.

The chain's CDR3 is CASSWAGPNTGELFF. Here the CDR3 DNA reads TGTGCCAGCAGTTGGGCAGGGCCAAACACCGGGGAGCTGTTTTTT. V usage is TRBV28 and J usage is TRBJ2-2, with a weak D call TRBD1 (5 bases). Trimming took 4 bases from V and 2 from J, leaving 11 bases between them. Germline V CDR1 and CDR2: MDHEN, SYDVKM. The CDR3 extends over 15 amino acids. Combining the CDR3 with reference TRBV28 and TRBJ2-2 gives the whole variable domain DVKVTQSSRYLVKRTGEKVFLECVQDMDHENMFWYRQDPGLGLRLIYFSYDVKMKEKGDIPEGYSVSREKKERFSLILESASTNQTSMYLCASSWAGPNTGELFFGEGSRLTVL.